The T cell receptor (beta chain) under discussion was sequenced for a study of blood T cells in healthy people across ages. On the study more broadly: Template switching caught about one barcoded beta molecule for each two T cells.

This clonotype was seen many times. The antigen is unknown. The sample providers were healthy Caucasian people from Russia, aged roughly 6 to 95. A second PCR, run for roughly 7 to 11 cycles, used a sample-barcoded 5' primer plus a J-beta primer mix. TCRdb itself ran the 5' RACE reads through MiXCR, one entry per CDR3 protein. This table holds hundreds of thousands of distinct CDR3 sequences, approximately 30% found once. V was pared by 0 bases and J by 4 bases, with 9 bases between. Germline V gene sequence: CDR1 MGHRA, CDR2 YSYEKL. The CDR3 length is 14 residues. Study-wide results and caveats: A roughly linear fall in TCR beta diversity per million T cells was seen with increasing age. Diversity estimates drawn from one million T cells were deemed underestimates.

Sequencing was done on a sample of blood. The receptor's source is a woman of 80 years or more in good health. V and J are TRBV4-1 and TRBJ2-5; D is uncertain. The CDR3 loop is CASSQDREGETQYF. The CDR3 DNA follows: TGCGCCAGCAGCCAAGATAGGGAAGGAGAGACCCAGTACTTC.